A selection of T cell receptor beta chains follows, all from one sample in a study of T cells in Graves' hyperthyroidism and ophthalmopathy. TCRdb reprocessed the multiplex PCR reads with MiXCR, giving one entry per CDR3 protein. Here the sample spans approximately 640,000 distinct CDR3 sequences, 15% to 20% being singletons. Sequenced material: blood. All receptors derive from a woman aged 25 to 39 with Graves' hyperthyroidism. CDR3s include the opening cysteine and the closing phenylalanine or tryptophan. D genes are given only for firm matches. Clone size, where shown, is once, few, many, or a class for clones that have expanded.

-,TRBJ2-2,TRBV7-2,-,13,TGTGCCAGCAGCTTAGCGGACACCGGGGAGCTGTTTTTT,CASSLADTGELFF
-,TRBJ2-1,TRBV19,TRBD1,14,TGTGCCAGTAGTATTGGGACAGGGTACAATGAGCAGTTCTTC,CASSIGTGYNEQFF
-,TRBJ2-2,TRBV7-2,-,13,TGTGCCAGCACGGCACGAAGCACCGGGGAGCTGTTTTTT,CASTARSTGELFF
many,TRBJ1-6,TRBV12-3/TRBV12-4,-,15,TGTGCCAGCAGTTTAGGACCAGGGGACAATTCACCCCTCCACTTT,CASSLGPGDNSPLHF
many,TRBJ1-2,TRBV20-1,-,14,TGCAGTGCCCCGAGGCAGGGCGCCGACTATGGCTACACCTTC,CSAPRQGADYGYTF
many,TRBJ2-1,TRBV28,TRBD2,20,TGTGCCAGCAGACAAACGGGACTAGCGGGAGGGGGGAGCTCCTACAATGAGCAGTTCTTC,CASRQTGLAGGGSSYNEQFF
-,TRBJ2-1,TRBV20-1,TRBD2,15,TGCAGTGCTACGACTGCTAGCGGGGTTGACAATGAGCAGTTCTTC,CSATTASGVDNEQFF
few,TRBJ2-1,TRBV30,TRBD2,15,TGTGCCTGGATAGGACTAGCGTCAGGGGGGAATGAGCAGTTCTTC,CAWIGLASGGNEQFF
many,TRBJ2-7,TRBV28,TRBD1,13,TGTGCCAGCAGTCCTAACAGGGGATGGGAGCAGTACTTC,CASSPNRGWEQYF
many,TRBJ2-7,TRBV13,-,13,TGTGCCAGCAGCTTCGGACACAACTACGAGCAGTACTTC,CASSFGHNYEQYF
few,TRBJ2-5,TRBV11-2,-,16,TGTGCCAGCAGCTTGTCTAGCGAAGGGTACCAAGAGACCCAGTACTTC,CASSLSSEGYQETQYF
-,TRBJ2-7,TRBV9,-,14,TGTGCCAGCAGCGTACAAGCGGATGCGTACGAGCAGTACTTC,CASSVQADAYEQYF
many,TRBJ2-7,TRBV6-5,TRBD2,14,TGTGCCAGCAGTTTTGACGGGAGGGCCCGGGAGCAGTACTTC,CASSFDGRAREQYF
-,TRBJ2-7,TRBV20-1,TRBD2,17,TGCAGTGCTAGACTCCCGACTAGCGCCCTCACTCCCTACGAGCAGTACTTC,CSARLPTSALTPYEQYF
many,TRBJ2-1,TRBV27,-,13,TGTGCCAGCGGAGGCCATGCCTACAATGAGCAGTTCTTC,CASGGHAYNEQFF
-,TRBJ1-5,TRBV20-1,-,14,TGCAGTGCTACGGCAGGGAATCACAATCAGCCCCAGCATTTT,CSATAGNHNQPQHF
once,TRBJ2-1,TRBV5-5,-,15,TGTGCCAGCAGCAGTTTAGGTTCCAAGGGTCATGAGCAGTTCTTC,CASSSLGSKGHEQFF
few,TRBJ2-4,TRBV25-1,-,17,TGTGCCAGCAGTGAATTCGGCCCCCGGTCGTCCAAAAACATTCAGTACTTC,CASSEFGPRSSKNIQYF
many,TRBJ2-1,TRBV3-1,TRBD2,17,TGTGCCAGCAGCCAAGTCCTGACTAGCGGGAGGAACAATGAGCAGTTCTTC,CASSQVLTSGRNNEQFF
-,TRBJ2-6,TRBV15,-,15,TGTGCCACCAGCAGAGCCTTCTCTGGGGCCAACGTCCTGACTTTC,CATSRAFSGANVLTF
few,TRBJ2-1,TRBV5-5,TRBD2,16,TGTGCCAGCGCACCCCGCGGGGGATGGGGTTACAATGAGCAGTTCTTC,CASAPRGGWGYNEQFF
many,TRBJ2-7,TRBV12-3/TRBV12-4,-,12,TGTGCCAGCAGGCTACCGAGCGGCGAGCAGTACTTC,CASRLPSGEQYF
many,TRBJ1-1,TRBV30,-,16,TGTGCCTGCAGATCTGAGCTCCAATTAAGGAACACTGAAGCTTTCTTT,CACRSELQLRNTEAFF
few,TRBJ1-3,TRBV6-6,TRBD1,17,TGTGCCAGCAGTTACACCAGGGGGATCTTTGGTGGAAACACCATATATTTT,CASSYTRGIFGGNTIYF
few,TRBJ1-1,TRBV20-1,-,14,TGCAGTGCCTCCGGATCCGGGAGGGGCACTGAAGCTTTCTTT,CSASGSGRGTEAFF
-,TRBJ2-1,TRBV20-1,-,13,TGCAGTGCTAGAGATGGTAGGAGGGGTGAGCAGTTCTTC,CSARDGRRGEQFF
many,TRBJ2-3,TRBV7-2,-,15,TGTGCCAGCAGGGAGCGGCCTCACCCCCCAGATACGCAGTATTTT,CASRERPHPPDTQYF
many,TRBJ2-1,TRBV7-3,-,13,TGTGCCAGCAGCTTAACTCTGGAGAACGAGCAGTTCTTC,CASSLTLENEQFF
once,TRBJ2-3,TRBV3-1,TRBD2,17,TGTGCCAGCAGCCCGACCCGGACTAGCGGGAGCGCAGATACGCAGTATTTT,CASSPTRTSGSADTQYF
many,TRBJ2-5,TRBV12-3/TRBV12-4,TRBD2,15,TGTGCCAGCAGTTTTCTAGCGGGAGGTCCCGAGACCCAGTACTTC,CASSFLAGGPETQYF
-,TRBJ2-7,TRBV10-3,-,13,TGTGCCATCAATCCAGGGCTGGGCTACGAGCAGTACTTC,CAINPGLGYEQYF
many,TRBJ1-1,TRBV6-1,-,14,TGTGCCAGCAGTGAAGCTGGGGGCGGCACTGAAGCTTTCTTT,CASSEAGGGTEAFF
many,TRBJ1-1,TRBV29-1,-,13,TGCAGCGTTGCGGGACGGCTGGGCACTGAAGCTTTCTTT,CSVAGRLGTEAFF
many,TRBJ1-2,TRBV28,-,12,TGTGCCAGTTTCCTGGAGGTAATCGGCTACACCTTC,CASFLEVIGYTF
many,TRBJ2-7,TRBV7-8,TRBD2,14,TGTGCCAGCAGAATAGCGGGAGATACCTACGAGCAGTACTTC,CASRIAGDTYEQYF
many,TRBJ2-5,TRBV30,TRBD2,15,TGTGCCTGGTCCGTCGCGGGAGTTCTGCGGGAGACCCAGTACTTC,CAWSVAGVLRETQYF
many,TRBJ2-7,TRBV11-2,TRBD1,14,TGTGCCAGCAGCATCGGGACAGGGGTCTACGAGCAGTACTTC,CASSIGTGVYEQYF
few,TRBJ2-3,TRBV7-2,TRBD1,15,TGTGCCAGCAGCACCCGGACAGGGGGCGCGGATACGCAGTATTTT,CASSTRTGGADTQYF
few,TRBJ2-7,TRBV20-1,-,17,TGCAGTGCTAGAGATTCGGTACGTCAGGCGGAACTCTACGAGCAGTACTTC,CSARDSVRQAELYEQYF
many,TRBJ1-3,TRBV2,-,13,TGTGCCAGCAGTGAGAAAACTGGAAACACCATATATTTT,CASSEKTGNTIYF
-,TRBJ2-5,TRBV7-9,TRBD1,17,TGTGCCAGCAGCAGAGTGCCGGGACAGGGAAGGCAAGAGACCCAGTACTTC,CASSRVPGQGRQETQYF
many,TRBJ1-5,TRBV20-1,-,14,TGCAGTGCTAGAGAAGCGAGGAGCAATCAGCCCCAGCATTTT,CSAREARSNQPQHF
many,TRBJ2-1,TRBV2,TRBD1,15,TGTGCCAGCAGTGAGACGGGACAGGGGATCAATGAGCAGTTCTTC,CASSETGQGINEQFF
-,TRBJ2-2,TRBV12-3/TRBV12-4,-,13,TGTGCCAGCACGGAATCGAACACCGGGGAGCTGTTTTTT,CASTESNTGELFF
many,TRBJ2-3,TRBV11-2,-,13,TGTGCCAGCAGCCAGGGATGGACAGATACGCAGTATTTT,CASSQGWTDTQYF
many,TRBJ2-2,TRBV2,-,12,TGTGCCAGCATAGTAGTTTCGGGGGAGCTGTTTTTT,CASIVVSGELFF
-,TRBJ2-7,TRBV5-6,-,12,TGTGCCAGCAGCAATCTTCAGTACGAGCAGTACTTC,CASSNLQYEQYF
many,TRBJ2-1,TRBV28,-,16,TGTGCCAGCAGCTCACCAAAGCGGGTCTTCGATAATGAGCAGTTCTTC,CASSSPKRVFDNEQFF
-,TRBJ1-1,TRBV28,TRBD1,15,TGTGCCAGCAGACCCCAACTCGGGACAGGGGGCGCAGCTTTCTTT,CASRPQLGTGGAAFF
few,TRBJ2-7,TRBV20-1,-,12,TGCAGTGCTAGTGGCGTCACCTACGAGCAGTACTTC,CSASGVTYEQYF
many,TRBJ2-3,TRBV20-1,TRBD2,16,TGCAGTGCTAGAGCTGGTCGGGCGGGAGTATCAGATACGCAGTATTTT,CSARAGRAGVSDTQYF
few,TRBJ1-1,TRBV20-1,-,12,TGCAGTGCTCGGACAGATAACACTGAAGCTTTCTTT,CSARTDNTEAFF
-,TRBJ1-3,TRBV2,-,16,TGTGCCAGCAGTGCGGACACCCAAAGCTCTGGAAACACCATATATTTT,CASSADTQSSGNTIYF